The 9 T cell receptor beta chains given below trace back to one sample, sequenced in a study of T cells in Graves' hyperthyroidism and ophthalmopathy. The source material, RNA transcripts, was used to amplify TCR beta CDR3 regions. Researchers ran a first-round RT-PCR on the TCR CDR3 using the HTBI primer set. From the multiplex PCR reads, TCRdb called clonotypes with MiXCR, one entry per CDR3 protein. The sample carries more than 350,000 distinct CDR3 sequences, roughly 15% recorded once. The sequenced sample was blood. All receptors derive from an older woman with Graves' ophthalmopathy.

The genes are TRBV7-3 and TRBJ2-2; weak D call: TRBD1 (5 bases). This CDR3 contains 12 residues. Trimming pared 5 bases from V and 6 bases from J, leaving 7 bases between. CDR1 and CDR2 from the germline V gene are SGHTA and FQGTGA. CDR3: CASSPQAGELFF. The CDR3 nucleotides read TGTGCCAGCAGCCCACAGGCCGGGGAGCTGTTTTTT.

This clonotype was counted at least ten times. The chain carries TRBV28 and TRBJ2-7; 10 bases map to TRBD2. V lost 3 bases to trimming and J lost 2 bases; unmatched junction nucleotides: 4. The CDR3 is 15 amino acids. CDR1 and CDR2 from the germline V gene are MDHEN and SYDVKM. CDR3 residues: CASSLPGLAAYEQYF. DNA of the CDR3: TGTGCCAGCAGTTTGCCCGGACTAGCGGCCTACGAGCAGTACTTC.

The CDR3 region has the DNA TGCAGCGTTGGGTTAGCGGCCTACGCTGAGCAGTTCTTC. Its protein is CSVGLAAYAEQFF. This rearrangement joins TRBV29-1 to TRBJ2-1; D is possibly TRBD2 (6 bases). The CDR3 extends over 13 amino acids. Between the trimmed V and J ends, which lost 4 bases and 9 bases, there was a span of 16 bases. Germline CDR1 reads SQVTM; CDR2 reads ANQGSEA.

In its sample, this clonotype was seen many times. CDR3 residues: CASSASVTRGAFF. CDR3 DNA sequence: TGTGCCAGCAGTGCTTCAGTAACCCGGGGAGCTTTCTTT. The chain uses TRBV2 and TRBJ2-2; unclear D gene. The J call may be incorrect, as the DNA end agrees better with TRBJ1-1. The CDR3 runs 13 residues. The germline V gene has CDR1 SNHLY and CDR2 FYNNEI.

The table lists this clonotype with many counts. The CDR3 nucleotides are TGTGCCAGCAGCCTGTATGGACAGACCTACGAGCAGTACTTC. Amino acid sequence: CASSLYGQTYEQYF. The chain carries TRBV7-2 and TRBJ2-7; perhaps TRBD1 as D (6 bases). The germline V gene encodes CDR1 SGHTA and CDR2 FQGNSA. Between the trimmed V and J ends, which lost 5 bases and 2 bases, there was a span of 13 bases. The CDR3 has 14 residues. Drawing the rest from reference TRBV7-2 and TRBJ2-7, the complete variable domain is GAGVSQSPSNKVTEKGKDVELRCDPISGHTALYWYRQSLGQGLEFLIYFQGNSAPDKSGLPSDRFSAERTGGSVSTLTIQRTQQEDSAVYLCASSLYGQTYEQYFGPGTRLTVT.

Ten or more counts support this clonotype. J is TRBJ2-1 and V is TRBV7-9; 11 bases align to TRBD2. V dropped 5 bases and J dropped 4; count of bases not matched to a gene: 10. The CDR3 sequence is 17 residues long. Germline CDR1 is SEHNR and CDR2 is FQNEAQ (reference sequence). The CDR3: CASSPRLAGGPYNEQFF. CDR3 in DNA: TGTGCCAGCAGCCCCCGGCTAGCGGGAGGCCCTTACAATGAGCAGTTCTTC.

This clonotype showed up many times. The V and J genes are TRBV5-1 and TRBJ2-3; 7 nucleotides agree with TRBD2. With 0 bases clipped from V and 4 bases from J, the junction kept 8 bases outside the gene matches. Germline CDR1 reads SGHRS; CDR2 reads YFSETQ. The CDR3 runs 16 residues. CDR3 bases: TGCGCCAGCAGCTTGGACGGCGGGAGAGGTGCAGATACGCAGTATTTT. Translated, it gives CASSLDGGRGADTQYF. Full variable domain (missing parts from reference TRBV5-1 and TRBJ2-3): KAGVTQTPRYLIKTRGQQVTLSCSPISGHRSVSWYQQTPGQGLQFLFEYFSETQRNKGNFPGRFSGRQFSNSRSEMNVSTLELGDSALYLCASSLDGGRGADTQYFGPGTRLTVL.

This clonotype was counted ten times or more. The CDR3 spells CSVKTGMNTEAFF. Here the CDR3 DNA reads TGCAGCGTTAAGACAGGCATGAACACTGAAGCTTTCTTT. This chain uses TRBV29-1 with TRBJ1-1; D possibly corresponds to TRBD1 (6 bases). The CDR3 is 13 residues long. CDR1 SQVTM and CDR2 ANQGSEA come from the germline V gene. Trimming cost V 5 bases and J 0 bases, with 10 bases left between them.

The chain is built from TRBV16 and TRBJ2-4; a weak D match, TRBD2 (5 bases). V was cut by 4 bases and J by 5 bases, with 12 bases left in between. Germline V gene sequence: CDR1 KGHSY, CDR2 FQNENV. There are 14 residues in the CDR3. This CDR3 reads CASSRAVRENIQYF. The DNA of the CDR3 is TGTGCCAGCAGCCGAGCGGTACGGGAAAACATTCAGTACTTC.